Below are 15 T cell receptor beta chains sequenced from a single sample in a study of cytomegalovirus exposure and HLA in healthy donors. Profiled with immunoSEQ multiplex PCR; TCRdb holds only in-frame clones, not every one. Of 200,000 to 250,000 clones listed, approximately 87% are singletons. The sequenced material came from PBMCs. The receptors originated from a young man in good health and CMV-seronegative.

V usage is TRBV4-3 and J usage is TRBJ1-1, with D unclear. Trimming cost V 0 bases and J 3 bases, with 14 bases left between them. Germline lookup yields CDR1 LGHNA and CDR2 YSLEER. This CDR3 has 16 residues. In DNA, the CDR3 is TGCGCCAGCAGCCAAGATGGGGAGGGCGAGGACACTGAAGCTTTCTTT. Its translation is CASSQDGEGEDTEAFF.

This rearrangement joins TRBV6-6 to TRBJ2-3; 7 positions agree with TRBD2. Losses at the gene ends were 6 bases for V and 0 bases for J; bases not matched to a gene: 3. The CDR3 is made up of 14 amino acids. Germline V CDR1 and CDR2: MNHNY, SVGAGI (reference sequence). Here the CDR3 reads CASRAGLSTDTQYF. CDR3 nucleotides: TGTGCCAGCAGGGCGGGACTAAGCACAGATACGCAGTATTTT.

The V and J genes are TRBV28 and TRBJ1-6; D uncertain. V was clipped by 5 bases and J by 8 bases, with 7 bases between them. This CDR3 spans 12 amino acids. Germline CDR1 MDHEN, CDR2 SYDVKM. The CDR3 loop is CASSPPDSPLHF. In DNA form, the CDR3 reads TGTGCCAGCAGTCCCCCAGATTCACCCCTCCACTTT.

The chain couples TRBV6-5 to TRBJ2-7; TRBD1 matches at 8 bases. The germline CDR1 and CDR2 sequences are MNHEY and SVGAGI. Germline trimming cut 5 bases from V and 3 bases from J; bases unmatched to any gene: 6. The CDR3 is 14 amino acids. The CDR3 sequence is CASSLTGEDYEQYF. The CDR3 DNA is TGTGCCAGCAGTCTGACAGGGGAGGACTACGAGCAGTACTTC.

The V and J genes are TRBV4-2 and TRBJ2-1; D may be TRBD1 (6 bases). There are 15 residues in the CDR3. Per germline, CDR1 LGHNA and CDR2 YNFKEQ. The germline V and J ends were trimmed by 0 bases and 8 bases, with 14 bases remaining between them. CDR3 sequence (DNA): TGTGCCAGCAGCCAAGACGGACGAAAGGGGGATGAGCAGTTCTTC. Amino acids: CASSQDGRKGDEQFF.

The chain recombines TRBV7-8 with TRBJ2-3, with 9 bases aligning to TRBD2. This CDR3 region has 16 residues. Germline V CDR1 and CDR2: SGHVS, FQNEAQ. V was clipped by 5 bases and J by 2 bases; unmatched bases: 8. The CDR3 region has the DNA TGTGCCAGCAGCGGGACAAGCGGGGGGCTCACAGATACGCAGTATTTT. Translation gives CASSGTSGGLTDTQYF.

The CDR3 nucleotides read TGCGCCAGCAGCTCCCAGGGAGGAACTAATGAAAAACTGTTTTTT. It is translated as CASSSQGGTNEKLFF. The chain has TRBV5-1 and TRBJ1-4; tentative D call: TRBD1 (5 bases). The CDR3 contains 15 residues. V lost 3 bases to trimming and J lost 1 base, with 10 bases between them. CDR1 and CDR2 from the germline V gene are SGHRS and YFSETQ.

The chain has TRBV7-2 and TRBJ2-7; weak D call: TRBD2 (5 bases). This CDR3 comprises 16 residues. Germline V lookup: CDR1 SGHTA, CDR2 FQGNSA. With 5 bases removed from V and 7 bases from J, the gap between germline ends came to 24 bases. The CDR3 region has the DNA TGTGCCAGCAGCCCTATCGTAGAAGCGGCCCACGAAGAGCAGTACTTC. Its translation: CASSPIVEAAHEEQYF.

The rearrangement joins TRBV4-3 to TRBJ2-3; maybe TRBD1 (5 bases). The CDR3 consists of 17 residues. The germline gives CDR1 LGHNA, CDR2 YSLEER. Between the trimmed V and J ends, which lost 1 base and 2 bases, there was a span of 16 bases. The CDR3 region is CASSQAQDTYPTDTQYF. CDR3 coding DNA: TGCGCCAGCAGCCAAGCTCAGGACACCTATCCCACAGATACGCAGTATTTT.

This chain connects TRBV4-1 to TRBJ1-4, with TRBD1 matching 9 bases. V dropped 1 base and J dropped 4; count of bases not matched to a gene: 4. This CDR3 is built from 16 residues. The germline V gene encodes CDR1 MGHRA and CDR2 YSYEKL. The CDR3 DNA sequence: TGCGCCAGCAGCCAAGGGTGGGACAGGGTTAATGAAAAACTGTTTTTT. Translated: CASSQGWDRVNEKLFF.

The genes are TRBV29-1 and TRBJ1-1; D remains unclear. Trimming removed 7 bases from V and 2 bases from J, with 14 bases in between. The germline V gene has CDR1 SQVTM and CDR2 ANQGSEA. CDR3 length equals 13 residues. The CDR3: CSALGRTNTEAFF. The CDR3 coding sequence is TGCAGCGCCCTAGGTCGCACTAACACTGAAGCTTTCTTT. Full variable domain (missing parts from reference TRBV29-1 and TRBJ1-1): SAVISQKPSRDICQRGTSLTIQCQVDSQVTMMFWYRQQPGQSLTLIATANQGSEATYESGFVIDKFPISRPNLTFSTLTVSNMSPEDSSIYLCSALGRTNTEAFFGQGTRLTVV.

This clone has a handful of counts. The genes are TRBV6-1 and TRBJ2-1, with D maybe TRBD1 (6 bases). Between the trimmed V and J ends, which lost 4 bases and 5 bases, there was a span of 15 bases. Germline lookup yields CDR1 MNHNS and CDR2 SASEGT. The CDR3 totals 15 residues. The CDR3 reads CASSVMDRPNNEQFF. The CDR3 nucleotides are TGTGCCAGCAGTGTAATGGACAGACCGAACAATGAGCAGTTCTTC.

The chain links TRBV19 to TRBJ2-1; maybe TRBD1 (5 bases). Germline V gene lookup returns CDR1 LNHDA and CDR2 SQIVND (reference sequence). Trimming took 5 bases from V and 2 from J, leaving 10 bases between them. The CDR3 runs 14 residues. DNA of the CDR3: TGTGCCAGTAGTCCTCCAGGGACCTACAATGAGCAGTTCTTC. Translating gives CASSPPGTYNEQFF. Full variable domain (rest looked up from reference TRBV19 and TRBJ2-1): DGGITQSPKYLFRKEGQNVTLSCEQNLNHDAMYWYRQDPGQGLRLIYYSQIVNDFQKGDIAEGYSVSREKKESFPLTVTSAQKNPTAFYLCASSPPGTYNEQFFGPGTRLTVL.

This chain connects TRBV6-5 to TRBJ1-6; D uncertain. The germline V gene encodes CDR1 MNHEY and CDR2 SVGAGI. V was trimmed by 0 bases and J by 3 bases, leaving 9 bases between them. The CDR3 length is 16 residues. CDR3 DNA sequence: TGTGCCAGCAGTTACTCGTCCGGGGTCTATAATTCACCCCTCCACTTT. Translation gives CASSYSSGVYNSPLHF.

This rearrangement joins TRBV9 to TRBJ2-3, with D perhaps matching TRBD2 (5 bases). Germline CDR1 SGDLS, CDR2 YYNGEE. Between the trimmed V and J ends, which lost 7 bases and 0 bases, there was a span of 15 bases. The CDR3 covers 15 residues. In DNA, the CDR3 is TGTGCCAGCGGGTTTGTTACGGGGAGCACAGATACGCAGTATTTT. Amino acids: CASGFVTGSTDTQYF.